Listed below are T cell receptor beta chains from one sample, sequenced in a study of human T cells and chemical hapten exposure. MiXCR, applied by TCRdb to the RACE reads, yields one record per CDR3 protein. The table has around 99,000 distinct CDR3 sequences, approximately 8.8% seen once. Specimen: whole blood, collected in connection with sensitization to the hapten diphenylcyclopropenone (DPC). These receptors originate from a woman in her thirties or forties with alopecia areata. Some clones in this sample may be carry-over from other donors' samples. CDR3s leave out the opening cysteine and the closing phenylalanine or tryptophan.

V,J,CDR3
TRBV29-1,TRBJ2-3,SVGTSGGLADTQY
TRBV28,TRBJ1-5,ASSSNGQGGQPQH
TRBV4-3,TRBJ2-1,ASSQDSDGDNEQF
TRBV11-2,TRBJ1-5,ASSLVTGQPQH
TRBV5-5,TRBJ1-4,ATRSGPDREKLF
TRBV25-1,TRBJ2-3,ASSPSTSLFTDTQY
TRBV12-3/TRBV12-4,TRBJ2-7,ASSLVRGGLYEQY
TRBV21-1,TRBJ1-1,ASSKFCPMNTEAF
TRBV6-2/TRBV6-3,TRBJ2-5,ASSSLAVYQETQY
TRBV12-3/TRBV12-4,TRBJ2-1,ASSGGSPSSYNEQF
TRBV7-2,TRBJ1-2,ASSPPRSLGGYT
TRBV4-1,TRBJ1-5,ASSQVAVNQPQH
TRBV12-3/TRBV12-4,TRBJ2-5,ASSTTGFHQETQY
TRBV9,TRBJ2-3,ASSPPSYTQY
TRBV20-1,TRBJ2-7,SARESVSGRSYEQY
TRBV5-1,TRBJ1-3,ASSFRTGPGNTIY
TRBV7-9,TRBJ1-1,ASSLDGVAF
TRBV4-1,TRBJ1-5,ASSQAPTYYQPQH
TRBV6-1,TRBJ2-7,ASSQTGFSYEQY
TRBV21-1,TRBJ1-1,ASSISGTEAF
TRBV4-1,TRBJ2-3,ASSQGFSDTQY
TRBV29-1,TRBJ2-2,SVEVAGRGSSTGELF
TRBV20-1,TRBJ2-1,SAKKPYNEQF
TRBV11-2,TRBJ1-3,ASSLGGGSGNTIY
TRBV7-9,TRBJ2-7,ASSLVEKRTRGRDPYEQY
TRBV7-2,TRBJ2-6,ASVAGGANVLT
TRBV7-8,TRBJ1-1,ASTSVNTEAF
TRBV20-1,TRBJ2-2,SAITLAGESGELF
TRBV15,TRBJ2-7,ATSTRDRGLSIGHEQY